This passage covers 31 T cell receptor beta chains from one sample sequenced in a study of shared clonotypes between healthy human individuals (dated by TCRdb to about 2020). CD8 naive samples consisted of CD45RO-negative cells that were positively selected for CCR7, yielding a CD45RA+CCR7+ population without TemRA cells. Library creation used the immunoSEQ multiplex PCR assay. TCRdb re-hosts the immuneACCESS table, in-frame sequences only. Its copies lack some clones; in the studies checked, an unresolved V gene accounts for under half of them, and the cause for the rest is not known. This sample comprises about 2.1 million clones, about 92% of them detected only once. Of the sample, 1.5% to 2% is held by the ten largest clones. The specimen was naive CD8+ T cells from PBMCs. This specimen's cell subset or site label, per the study, means: CD45RA+CCR7+. These receptors all stem from a man between 18 and 35 years old in good health. Some clones in this sample may be carry-over from other donors' samples.

This clone came up once. V and J are TRBV7-8 and TRBJ2-3; 13 positions match TRBD2. Germline values: CDR1 SGHVS, CDR2 FQNEAQ. The V and J ends lost 7 bases and 2 bases, in that order; junction bases with no gene match: 9. The CDR3 is 17 residues long. CDR3 residues: CASTGTSGIRPTDTQYF. In DNA form, the CDR3 reads TGTGCCAGCACTGGGACTAGCGGGATTCGGCCCACAGATACGCAGTATTTT.

This chain joins TRBV27 and TRBJ2-1; 11 nucleotides match TRBD2. From germline, CDR1 is MNHEY and CDR2 SMNVEV (reference sequence). This CDR3 is 15 amino acids long. The trim removed 6 bases at V and 3 bases at J, leaving 4 bases unmatched. CDR3 nucleotide sequence: TGTGCCAGCAGACAAACTAGCGGGAGCTACAATGAGCAGTTCTTC. Protein product: CASRQTSGSYNEQFF.

V and J are TRBV9 and TRBJ2-1; D may be TRBD1 (6 bases). From germline, CDR1 is SGDLS and CDR2 YYNGEE. The ends were cut back, 4 bases at V and 4 bases at J, with 12 bases in the middle. The length of the CDR3 is 14 residues. CDR3 protein: CASSPRTDYNEQFF. The CDR3 DNA follows: TGTGCCAGCAGCCCCAGGACAGATTACAATGAGCAGTTCTTC.

The J gene is TRBJ1-1, the V gene TRBV4-3; a weak D match, TRBD1 (5 bases). The germline V gene has CDR1 LGHNA and CDR2 YSLEER. The V end lost 1 base, the J end lost 1 base, and 10 bases lay between the germline ends. This CDR3 comprises 15 residues. CDR3 residues: CASSQAGTENTEAFF. Written as DNA, the CDR3 is TGCGCCAGCAGCCAAGCCGGGACGGAGAACACTGAAGCTTTCTTT.

V is TRBV30 and J is TRBJ1-2; D not resolved. Trimming removed 1 base from V and 5 bases from J, with 11 bases in between. Germline lookup yields CDR1 GTSNPN and CDR2 SVGIG (reference sequence). CDR3 length: 13 amino acids. CDR3 DNA sequence: TGTGCCTGGAGTGACTGGGTCCAATATGGCTACACCTTC. Protein: CAWSDWVQYGYTF. The full variable domain, rest sourced from reference TRBV30 and TRBJ1-2, is SQTIHQWPATLVQPVGSPLSLECTVEGTSNPNLYWYRQAAGRGLQLLFYSVGIGQISSEVPQNLSASRPQDRQFILSSKKLLLSDSGFYLCAWSDWVQYGYTFGSGTRLTVV.

With regard to this clone: Germline is not matched at one junction end, which may reflect a read error. The chain uses TRBV29-1 and TRBJ2-2; a possible D gene is TRBD1 (5 bases). This CDR3 is built from 11 residues. Germline V CDR1 and CDR2: SQVTM, ANQGSEA. In DNA, the CDR3 is TGCAGCGGGGCGGACACCAGGGAGCTGTTTTTT. It translates to CSGADTRELFF.

The CDR3, as DNA: TGTGCCAGCCGGGACCCGGGGGGATACGAGCAGTACTTC. Protein: CASRDPGGYEQYF. This chain connects TRBV7-9 to TRBJ2-7; 7 bases match TRBD2. Per the germline V gene, CDR1 is SEHNR and CDR2 is FQNEAQ (reference sequence). This CDR3 has 13 residues. Germline trimming cut 8 bases from V and 4 bases from J; bases unmatched to any gene: 8. The complete variable domain, with remaining parts taken from reference TRBV7-9 and TRBJ2-7, reads DTGVSQNPRHKITKRGQNVTFRCDPISEHNRLYWYRQTLGQGPEFLTYFQNEAQLEKSRLLSDRFSAERPKGSFSTLEIQRTEQGDSAMYLCASRDPGGYEQYFGPGTRLTVT.

The V call is TRBV7-9, the J call TRBJ2-1; D might be TRBD2 (6 bases). Looked up from germline, CDR1 is SEHNR and CDR2 is FQNEAQ (reference sequence). The length of the CDR3 is 17 residues. The V end lost 6 bases, the J end lost 4 bases, and 22 bases lay between the germline ends. The CDR3 DNA reads TGTGCCAGCAGTTCCCTGAGTAGCGGAATCTTTTACAATGAGCAGTTCTTC. The encoded protein is CASSSLSSGIFYNEQFF.

A word on this clone: Other DNA sequences in this sample translate to the same CDR3. DNA of the CDR3: TGCGCCAGCAGTGATTACACCGGGGAGCTGTTTTTT. Protein product: CASSDYTGELFF. The genes are TRBV10-1 and TRBJ2-2; D remains ambiguous. V lost 3 bases and J lost 3, with 2 bases in between. Germline lookup yields CDR1 WNHNN and CDR2 SYGVQD (reference sequence). The CDR3 has 12 residues.

This clone was found once. V and J are TRBV7-8 and TRBJ2-7, with D perhaps being TRBD1 or TRBD2 (6 bases each). This CDR3 region has 16 residues. With 5 bases removed from V and 1 base from J, the gap between germline ends came to 18 bases. Germline V gives CDR1 SGHVS, CDR2 FQNEAQ. The chain's CDR3 is CASSRGGRAASYEQYF. As DNA, the CDR3 is TGTGCCAGCAGCCGAGGGGGGCGGGCGGCTTCCTACGAGCAGTACTTC.

This chain uses TRBV27 with TRBJ1-1, with unresolved D. In germline, CDR1 is MNHEY, CDR2 SMNVEV (reference sequence). Between the trimmed V and J ends, which lost 5 bases and 6 bases, there was a span of 13 bases. The length of the CDR3 is 13 residues. The CDR3 DNA reads TGTGCCAGCAGTCCCATGGACCGTCCTGAAGCTTTCTTT. It translates to CASSPMDRPEAFF.

A note on this clone: Other DNA sequences within the sample encode an identical CDR3. V usage is TRBV6-6 and J usage is TRBJ2-1, with D hard to call. Trimming took off 6 bases at V and 5 bases at J, with 8 bases between the two ends. This CDR3 comprises 12 residues. The V gene's germline CDR1 is MNHNY and CDR2 SVGAGI (reference sequence). In nucleotides, the CDR3 is TGTGCCAGCAGCCCGAGCAACAATGAGCAGTTCTTC. Encoded protein: CASSPSNNEQFF.

The rearrangement joins TRBV6-4 to TRBJ1-2, with no clear D. The CDR3 has 13 amino acids. The germline gives CDR1 MRHNA, CDR2 SNTAGT. The V end lost 0 bases, the J end lost 6 bases, and 8 bases lay between the germline ends. The CDR3 coding sequence is TGTGCCAGCAGTGACTCGGTAGGGAATGGCTACACCTTC. Translating gives CASSDSVGNGYTF.

Of note for this clone: At the DNA level, this CDR3 is encoded by other sequences in the same sample as well. This chain uses TRBV9 with TRBJ2-1, with a tentative D call TRBD2 (6 bases). V was trimmed by 4 bases and J by 4 bases, leaving 12 bases between them. Germline CDR1 is SGDLS and CDR2 is YYNGEE. This CDR3 region has 14 residues. The CDR3: CASSPPGGYNEQFF. The CDR3 DNA reads TGTGCCAGCAGCCCACCTGGGGGGTACAATGAGCAGTTCTTC. The whole variable domain, remainder taken from reference TRBV9 and TRBJ2-1, is DSGVTQTPKHLITATGQRVTLRCSPRSGDLSVYWYQQSLDQGLQFLIQYYNGEERAKGNILERFSAQQFPDLHSELNLSSLELGDSALYFCASSPPGGYNEQFFGPGTRLTVL.

The CDR3 sequence: CASSSIPSTDTQYF. DNA for the CDR3: TGTGCCAGCAGCTCCATTCCCAGCACAGATACGCAGTATTTT. This chain links TRBV5-4 with TRBJ2-3; D ambiguous. V dropped 3 bases and J dropped 0 bases, with 8 bases sitting between them. The CDR3 is made up of 14 amino acids. CDR1 and CDR2 (germline): SGHNT, YYREEE (reference sequence).

The chain uses TRBV10-3 and TRBJ2-7; no firm D call. Per the germline V gene, CDR1 is ENHRY and CDR2 is SYGVKD. Trimming cost V 3 bases and J 4 bases, with 7 bases left between them. The CDR3 extends over 12 amino acids. As DNA, the CDR3 is TGTGCCATCAGTGACCTAGTTTACGAGCAGTACTTC. This translates into CAISDLVYEQYF.

A remark on this clone: The sample carries other DNA sequences with the same CDR3. This rearrangement joins TRBV27 to TRBJ1-5; maybe TRBD1 (6 bases). Per the germline V gene, CDR1 is MNHEY and CDR2 is SMNVEV (reference sequence). The CDR3 runs to 14 residues. V lost 4 bases and J lost 5, with 12 bases in between. CDR3 region: CASSSQGSDQPQHF. CDR3 DNA: TGTGCCAGCAGTTCACAGGGTTCTGATCAGCCCCAGCATTTT.

V usage is TRBV6-1 and J usage is TRBJ1-5; no clear D. Germline CDR1 and CDR2: MNHNS and SASEGT. This CDR3 comprises 14 residues. Trimming took off 3 bases at V and 6 bases at J, with 12 bases between the two ends. The CDR3 coding sequence is TGTGCCAGCAGTGACGCTCCTGTGGGTCAGCCCCAGCATTTT. Translating it yields CASSDAPVGQPQHF.

The chain links TRBV6-5 to TRBJ2-3; 7 bases are shared with TRBD2. The CDR3 loop spans 15 amino acids. V lost 3 bases, J lost 3 bases, and 6 bases stayed unmatched. Looked up from germline, CDR1 is MNHEY and CDR2 is SVGAGI. The DNA for the CDR3 is TGTGCCAGCAGTTATAACGTGGGGGGGACAGATACGCAGTATTTT. Translating gives CASSYNVGGTDTQYF.

V usage is TRBV19 and J usage is TRBJ2-7; 12 bases match TRBD2. The trim removed 3 bases at V and 2 bases at J, leaving 2 bases unmatched. This CDR3 is 15 amino acids long. Germline V CDR1 and CDR2: LNHDA, SQIVND (reference sequence). The CDR3 bases are TGTGCCAGTAGTATTCGACTAGCGGGAGCCTACGAGCAGTACTTC. Residues: CASSIRLAGAYEQYF.

This chain links TRBV6-5 with TRBJ1-5; D ambiguous. There are 15 residues in the CDR3. Germline CDR1 reads MNHEY; CDR2 reads SVGAGI. Trimming cost V 6 bases and J 1 base, with 13 bases left between them. CDR3 sequence reads: CASSGLPGSNQPQHF. As DNA, the CDR3 is TGTGCCAGCAGCGGGCTCCCCGGGAGCAATCAGCCCCAGCATTTT.

This clone was seen a single time. The chain employs TRBV19 and TRBJ2-7; tentatively, D is TRBD1 or TRBD2 (5 bases each). Germline loops: CDR1 LNHDA, CDR2 SQIVND (reference sequence). CDR3 size: 15 residues. The CDR3 sequence is CVRPLLQWGRYEQYF. In DNA, the CDR3 is TGTGTCCGGCCCCTACTCCAGTGGGGACGCTACGAGCAGTACTTC. Variable domain in full (rest from reference TRBV19 and TRBJ2-7): DGGITQSPKYLFRKEGQNVTLSCEQNLNHDAMYWYRQDPGQGLRLIYYSQIVNDFQKGDIAEGYSVSREKKESFPLTVTSAQKNPTAFYLCVRPLLQWGRYEQYFGPGTRLTVT.

The chain carries TRBV29-1 and TRBJ1-2; 9 bases agree with TRBD1. CDR1 and CDR2 (germline): SQVTM, ANQGSEA. This CDR3 is 14 amino acids long. V lost 5 bases and J lost 7; bases outside the gene matches: 11. CDR3 in DNA: TGCAGCGTTCCCCAAACAGGGGGCGCGAGTGGCTACACCTTC. This codes for CSVPQTGGASGYTF.

This CDR3 reads CASSASAGERTGELFF. In nucleotides, the CDR3 is TGTGCCAGCAGCGCCTCCGCGGGAGAGCGAACCGGGGAGCTGTTTTTT. The chain has TRBV27 and TRBJ2-2; 7 bases fit TRBD2. Germline-derived CDR1 and CDR2 are MNHEY and SMNVEV (reference sequence). Trimming took 6 bases from V and 5 from J; bases not matched to a gene: 12. The CDR3 is made up of 16 amino acids.

The gene calls are TRBV2 and TRBJ2-3, with TRBD2 identical over 7 bases. Germline CDR1 is SNHLY and CDR2 is FYNNEI. This CDR3 contains 18 residues. J was trimmed by 5 bases and V by 3 bases; bases with no gene match: 17. In DNA, the CDR3 is TGTGCCAGCAGTGATGTGCGGTCCCTAGCGGTAGAGAGAGATACGCAGTATTTT. This encodes CASSDVRSLAVERDTQYF. Together with reference TRBV2 and TRBJ2-3, the CDR3 gives the full variable domain: EPEVTQTPSHQVTQMGQEVILRCVPISNHLYFYWYRQILGQKVEFLVSFYNNEISEKSEIFDDQFSVERPDGSNFTLKIRSTKLEDSAMYFCASSDVRSLAVERDTQYFGPGTRLTVL.

This sequence joins TRBV7-9 and TRBJ2-5, with TRBD1 as a possible D gene (6 bases). Germline V lookup: CDR1 SEHNR, CDR2 FQNEAQ (reference sequence). This CDR3 comprises 13 residues. CDR3 region: CMVRGNTQETQYF. The CDR3 bases are TGTATGGTCAGGGGAAACACCCAAGAGACCCAGTACTTC.

With regard to this clone: The same CDR3 can be traced to other DNA sequences in this sample. V usage is TRBV27 and J usage is TRBJ2-1; D ambiguous. Germline V gene sequence: CDR1 MNHEY, CDR2 SMNVEV (reference sequence). This CDR3 is built from 12 residues. V dropped 4 bases and J dropped 7 bases, with 8 bases sitting between them. The DNA of the CDR3 is TGTGCCAGCAGTTCCCTCGGAAATGAGCAGTTCTTC. Its protein is CASSSLGNEQFF.

This sequence joins TRBV4-3 and TRBJ2-1; TRBD2 aligns across 11 bases. CDR1 and CDR2 from the germline V gene are LGHNA and YSLEER. This CDR3 comprises 21 residues. V shed 0 bases, J shed 0 bases, and the junction held 13 bases outside the gene matches. CDR3 bases: TGCGCCAGCAGCCAAGATGGCCCGGGGCTAGCGGGAGGAACCTCCTACAATGAGCAGTTCTTC. Translating gives CASSQDGPGLAGGTSYNEQFF.

The chain carries TRBV4-1 and TRBJ2-7; D gene unclear. The CDR3 totals 13 residues. The germline V gene has CDR1 MGHRA and CDR2 YSYEKL. The V end lost 3 bases, the J end lost 2 bases, and 8 bases lay between the germline ends. CDR3 amino acids: CASSHGITYEQYF. CDR3 DNA: TGCGCCAGCAGCCACGGTATTACCTACGAGCAGTACTTC.

This clone was detected a few times. The chain links TRBV27 to TRBJ1-2; 8 bases line up with TRBD1. V shed 2 bases and J 3 bases; nucleotides not matched to a gene: 2. The CDR3 is 14 amino acids. The V gene's germline CDR1 is MNHEY and CDR2 SMNVEV (reference sequence). The CDR3 reads CASSLRTGHYGYTF. In DNA, the CDR3 is TGTGCCAGCAGTTTAAGGACAGGGCACTATGGCTACACCTTC.

The chain couples TRBV21-1 to TRBJ2-1; TRBD2 is the table's D call and was not checked against the DNA. TRBV21-1 is a pseudogene segment. The CDR3 consists of 18 residues. CDR3 nucleotides: TGTGCCAGCAGCCACGGGACTAGCGGGAGGGCTTTCTACAATGAGCAGTTCTTC. Its protein is CASSHGTSGRAFYNEQFF.